This TCR beta chain was sequenced for a study of yellow fever vaccine responses in identical twins. This CDR3 region has 13 residues. From germline, CDR1 is LGHDT and CDR2 YNNKEL (reference sequence). J lost 5 bases, V lost 3 bases, and 3 bases had no gene match. MiXCR, applied by TCRdb to the RT-PCR reads, yields one record per CDR3 protein. This table has 35,000 or so distinct CDR3 sequences, 45% to 65% appearing once. The clonotype comes from a woman aged 18-30 years who received the yellow fever vaccine. Material: T cells from blood (PBMCs), unsorted or a sorted subset (not recorded which), obtained before or after yellow fever vaccination (not recorded which). The chain employs TRBV3-1 and TRBJ1-1; TRBD1 aligns across 7 bases. The CDR3 is CASSHGTATEAFF. In DNA form, the CDR3 reads TGTGCCAGCAGCCACGGGACAGCTACTGAAGCTTTCTTT.